This T cell receptor (beta chain) stems from a study of naive and memory T cell subsets (TCRdb year 2017). Describing the broader study: The figure summarizing the skin biopsy and whole blood samples listed roughly ten blood donors, 7 tuberculin skin test biopsies and 3 saline control biopsies. PCR2 was typically a SYBR Green qPCR stopped at a set threshold; low-input samples could instead use end-point PCR (around 6 cycles). Findings and caveats that apply to the study as a whole: The potential sensitivity of the RNA-based method to TCR transcript changes with T cell activation and differentiation was acknowledged.

Libraries were prepared through 5' RACE. Four rounds of PCR, run with the SP2 primer together with nested alpha and beta constant region primers, were used to amplify the ligated cDNA. TCR RNA was reverse transcribed with SuperScript IV using alpha and beta constant region primers for the blood and skin samples. T4 RNA ligase 1 was used to ligate an oligonucleotide containing the Illumina SP2 primer and a UMI to the 3' end of the cDNA. To prevent hairpin formation, the 12-nucleotide UMI was made up of two random hexamers with an eight-base spacer between them. TCR alpha and beta chain libraries were processed separately from the second PCR onward, with dual indexing for multiplexing. After pooling, the indexed libraries were analyzed by capillary electrophoresis and sequenced on either an Illumina MiSeq or NextSeq. Libraries were spiked with PhiX DNA at about 5-7% so that base diversity was increased and cluster recognition was improved. Processing in the source paper ran as follows. Demultiplexor extracted UMIs from read 2, combined them with read 1 TCR sequence, and split reads by sample indices. Decombinator identified V and J genes and V-J junctions, assigning each TCR a five-part identifier including V and J deletions. UMIs were used by Collapsinator to correct sequencing errors and PCR amplification heterogeneity, so that a UMI-based abundance was obtained for each TCR. CDR3Translator turned identifiers into nucleotide sequence, translated that sequence into amino acids, and pulled out CDR3 regions based on terminal motifs. Error-corrected counts of alpha and beta TCRs from blood and skin were compared after being normalized to the amount of input RNA. TCRdb cleaned the public reads at Q25 with fastp, built clones with MiXCR and kept in-frame beta chains. Each CDR3 protein gets just one entry, which takes the most common genes and DNA from the rows behind it. It is TCRdb's table, rather than the study itself, that gives the V and J calls and clone size. This sample holds tens of thousands of distinct CDR3 sequences; approximately 8.5% were observed only once. About a fifth of the sample comes from the top ten.

A robust, sensitive protocol for the amplification, sequencing and analysis of TCRs was described in the study, in which 3' ligation of a UMI-containing oligonucleotide to TCR cDNA was used. Whole blood analysis involved drawing roughly 2.4 ml of peripheral blood from adult healthy volunteers into Tempus tubes and then extracting RNA following the manufacturer's instructions. Total RNA was treated with RQ1 DNase, without cell sorting, prior to reverse transcription, with an input of roughly 1 to 1000 ng being targeted. Libraries were prepared from skin biopsies and whole blood so that pipeline robustness could be tested in samples in which T cells form a minority population. In its sample, this clonotype was seen many times. Its antigen is currently not known. No much larger clone is present one base from it, and per-base qualities are unavailable. The CDR3 spans 13 residues, from the cysteine through the phenylalanine. The DNA shown is the 39-base CDR3, in frame from base 1. CDR1 and CDR2, looked up from the germline V gene (reference sequence), are LGHDT and YNNKEL. Trimming takes 3 bases from V and 0 bases from J, and the germline ends sit 3 bases apart.

This chain is built from TRBV3-1 and TRBJ1-5, with no confident D gene call. The sequence derives from a female donor in good health. The sequenced DNA: TGTGCCAGCAGCCAGGGTAGCAATCAGCCCCAGCATTTT. Its amino acids are CASSQGSNQPQHF.